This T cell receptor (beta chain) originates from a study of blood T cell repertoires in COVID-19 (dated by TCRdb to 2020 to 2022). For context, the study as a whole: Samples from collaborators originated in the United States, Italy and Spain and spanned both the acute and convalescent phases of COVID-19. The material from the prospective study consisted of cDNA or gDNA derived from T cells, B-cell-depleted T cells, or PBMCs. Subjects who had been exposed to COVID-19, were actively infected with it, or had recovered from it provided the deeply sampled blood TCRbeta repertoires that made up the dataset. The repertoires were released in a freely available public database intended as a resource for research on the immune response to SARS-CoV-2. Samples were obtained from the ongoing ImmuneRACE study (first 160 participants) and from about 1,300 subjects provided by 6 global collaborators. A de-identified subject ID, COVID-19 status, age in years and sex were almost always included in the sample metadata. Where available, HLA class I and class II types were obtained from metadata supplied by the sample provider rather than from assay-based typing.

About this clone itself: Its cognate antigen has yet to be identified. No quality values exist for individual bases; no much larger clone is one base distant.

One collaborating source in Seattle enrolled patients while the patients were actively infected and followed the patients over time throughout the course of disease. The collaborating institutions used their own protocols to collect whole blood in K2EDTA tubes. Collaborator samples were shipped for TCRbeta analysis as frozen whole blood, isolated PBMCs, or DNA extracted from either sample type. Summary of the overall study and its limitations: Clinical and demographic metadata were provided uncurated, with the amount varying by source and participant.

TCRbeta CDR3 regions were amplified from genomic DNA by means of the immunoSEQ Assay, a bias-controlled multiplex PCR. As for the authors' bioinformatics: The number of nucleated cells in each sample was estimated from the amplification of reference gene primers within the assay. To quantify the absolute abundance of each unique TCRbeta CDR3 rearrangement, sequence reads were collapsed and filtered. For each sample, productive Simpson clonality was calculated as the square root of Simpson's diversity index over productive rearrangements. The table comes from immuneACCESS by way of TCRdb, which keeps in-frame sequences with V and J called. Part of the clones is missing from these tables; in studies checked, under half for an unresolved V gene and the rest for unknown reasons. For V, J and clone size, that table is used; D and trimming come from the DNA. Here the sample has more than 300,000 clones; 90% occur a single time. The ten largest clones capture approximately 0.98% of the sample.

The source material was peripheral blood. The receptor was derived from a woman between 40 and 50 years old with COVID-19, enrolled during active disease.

The CDR3 in this case is CASSSGQGTTEAFF. The sequence in DNA is TGTGCCAGCAGCTCAGGACAGGGAACCACTGAAGCTTTCTTT. The chain was built from TRBV7-6 and TRBJ1-1; TRBD1 aligns with 8 central bases. The CDR3 contains 14 residues, cysteine and phenylalanine counted. Kept here is only the CDR3 DNA, which spans 42 bases and is read in frame from base 1. The germline V gene gives CDR1 as SGHVS and CDR2 as FNYEAQ. From V the trimming removes 4 bases and from J it removes 4 bases, while the gene matches leave 5 bases of the junction unaccounted for.